These 23 T cell receptor beta chains were sequenced from one sample in a study of CD8+ T cells in alopecia areata. Investigators isolated RNA and reverse transcribed it into cDNA to act as the sequencing template. Libraries were prepared by immunoSEQ multiplex PCR; TCRdb keeps only in-frame clonotypes and omits some of them. The table includes about 180,000 clones, 50% to 70% detected once. Sequenced here: CD4+ T cells sorted from blood, sampled at week 0. The receptors were sampled from a human donor with alopecia areata.

This clone was picked up one time. CDR3 DNA sequence: TGCAGCCCGCAAACCTGGGTGGCAAATGAGCAGTACTTC. It translates to CSPQTWVANEQYF. The chain links TRBV29-1 to TRBJ2-7; D gene uncertain. Trimming shortened V by 8 bases and J by 7 bases, and 21 bases separated the two germline ends. The CDR3 consists of 13 residues. In germline, CDR1 is SQVTM, CDR2 ANQGSEA.

V usage is TRBV10-3 and J usage is TRBJ2-7; 9 nucleotides agree with TRBD1. Trimming cost V 4 bases and J 4 bases; bases outside gene matches: 8. CDR3 size: 15 residues. The V gene's germline CDR1 is ENHRY and CDR2 SYGVKD. The CDR3 DNA is TGTGCCATCAGTGCCACAGGGGGCGATATTTACGAGCAGTACTTC. It codes for CAISATGGDIYEQYF.

The chain recombines TRBV5-8 with TRBJ2-7; tentatively, D is TRBD1 (6 bases). V was cut by 2 bases and J by 0 bases, with 15 bases left in between. The CDR3 consists of 16 residues. CDR1 is SGHTS and CDR2 is YDEGEE in the germline V gene. CDR3 in amino acids: CASSLGPGQFSYEQYF. The CDR3 DNA reads TGTGCCAGCAGCTTAGGCCCTGGACAGTTCTCCTACGAGCAGTACTTC.

This chain joins TRBV27 and TRBJ1-5, with TRBD1 matching over 8 bases. V shed 2 bases and J 4 bases; nucleotides not matched to a gene: 10. The length of the CDR3 is 17 residues. The germline V gene has CDR1 MNHEY and CDR2 SMNVEV (reference sequence). CDR3 nucleotides: TGTGCCAGCAGTTTAACAGGAGACAGGGGTCAGAATCAGCCCCAGCATTTT. Its translation is CASSLTGDRGQNQPQHF.

This chain joins TRBV29-1 and TRBJ1-4; 7 bases line up with TRBD1. This CDR3 is built from 12 residues. V was pared by 4 bases and J by 7 bases, with 3 bases of the junction left unmatched. Germline V gene sequence: CDR1 SQVTM, CDR2 ANQGSEA. The CDR3 loop reads CSVGGGGEKLFF. The CDR3 DNA sequence: TGCAGCGTTGGAGGGGGCGGTGAAAAACTGTTTTTT.

The CDR3 region has the DNA TGTGCCTGGAGGGTTCGGTCGATGGGGGAGACCCAGTACTTC. This sequence encodes CAWRVRSMGETQYF. The genes are TRBV30 and TRBJ2-5; D ambiguous. Germline assignment: CDR1 GTSNPN and CDR2 SVGIG (reference sequence). This CDR3 region has 14 residues. Deletions cut 3 bases from V and 5 bases from J, with 16 bases between.

There are many counts of this clone. CDR3 sequence: CALRDSTDTEAFF. As DNA, the CDR3 is TGTGCCCTGCGGGACAGTACGGACACTGAAGCTTTCTTT. The chain couples TRBV10-3 to TRBJ1-1; 7 bases are a match to TRBD1. J lost 3 bases, V lost 11 bases, and 9 bases had no gene match. CDR1 and CDR2 (germline): ENHRY, SYGVKD. This CDR3 is 13 amino acids long.

The chain is built from TRBV18 and TRBJ2-7; the match to TRBD1 covers 9 bases. CDR3 length: 17 amino acids. Per germline, CDR1 KGHSH and CDR2 LQKENI. J was trimmed by 2 bases and V by 6 bases; bases with no gene match: 14. CDR3 in DNA: TGTGCCAGCTCCCCGGGGTCTGGGACAGGGAAGCCCTACGAGCAGTACTTC. This translates into CASSPGSGTGKPYEQYF.

The CDR3 spells CASSLFPTYEQYF. CDR3 bases: TGTGCCAGCAGTTTATTCCCTACCTACGAGCAGTACTTC. V usage is TRBV27 and J usage is TRBJ2-7; D uncertain. With 1 base removed from V and 2 bases from J, the gap between germline ends came to 6 bases. CDR3 size: 13 residues. Germline V lookup: CDR1 MNHEY, CDR2 SMNVEV (reference sequence).

For this clone: Additional DNA sequences in this sample encode the identical CDR3. The J gene is TRBJ1-1, the V gene TRBV29-1, with D maybe TRBD1 (5 bases). Germline CDR1 reads SQVTM; CDR2 reads ANQGSEA. This CDR3 comprises 13 residues. With 2 bases removed from V and 0 bases from J, the gap between germline ends came to 7 bases. The CDR3 loop reads CSVEQGLNTEAFF. In DNA, the CDR3 is TGCAGCGTTGAACAGGGTCTGAACACTGAAGCTTTCTTT.

The chain carries TRBV6-1 and TRBJ1-2; no clear D gene. Trimming cost V 0 bases and J 8 bases, with 16 bases left between them. Germline-derived CDR1 and CDR2 are MNHNS and SASEGT. CDR3 length equals 15 residues. The CDR3 region is CASSEALLGIVGYTF. CDR3 DNA sequence: TGTGCCAGCAGTGAAGCGCTTCTGGGGATAGTCGGCTACACCTTC.

The chain couples TRBV30 to TRBJ1-6, with a tentative D call TRBD1 (6 bases). CDR3 length: 15 residues. Germline CDR1 GTSNPN, CDR2 SVGIG (reference sequence). Trimming removed 0 bases from V and 7 bases from J, with 13 bases in between. The CDR3 loop reads CAWSVTGTRNSPLHF. The CDR3 DNA sequence: TGTGCCTGGAGTGTAACCGGGACACGGAATTCACCCCTCCACTTT.

The V call is TRBV6-5, the J call TRBJ1-1, with 8 positions matching TRBD1. CDR1 is MNHEY, CDR2 SVGAGI, per germline. The CDR3 has 15 amino acids. V gave up 0 bases and J gave up 4 bases; unmatched junction bases: 4. CDR3 protein: CASSYSYQGATEAFF. In nucleotides, the CDR3 is TGTGCCAGCAGTTACTCTTATCAGGGGGCCACTGAAGCTTTCTTT.

The genes are TRBV28 and TRBJ2-7, with no clear D. Trimming removed 3 bases from V and 0 bases from J, with 12 bases in between. There are 15 residues in the CDR3. Germline assignment: CDR1 MDHEN and CDR2 SYDVKM. The CDR3 bases are TGTGCCAGCAGTTTCACCCTCCTGGGCTCCTACGAGCAGTACTTC. It specifies CASSFTLLGSYEQYF.

The rearrangement joins TRBV7-2 to TRBJ2-3; D may correspond to TRBD1 or TRBD2 (5 bases each). Germline CDR1 reads SGHTA; CDR2 reads FQGNSA. Trimming shortened V by 1 base and J by 1 base, and 9 bases separated the two germline ends. The CDR3 runs 15 residues. The CDR3 loop is CASSLVGRGTDTQYF. The CDR3 coding sequence is TGTGCCAGCAGCTTAGTGGGACGTGGCACAGATACGCAGTATTTT.

CDR3: CAWRPQGVPTEAFF. The CDR3 bases are TGTGCCTGGAGACCACAGGGAGTCCCCACTGAAGCTTTCTTT. The chain uses TRBV30 and TRBJ1-1, with TRBD1 as a possible D gene (6 bases). This CDR3 region has 14 residues. Germline V gives CDR1 GTSNPN, CDR2 SVGIG (reference sequence). The ends were cut back, 3 bases at V and 4 bases at J, with 15 bases in the middle.

This clone was detected only once. The chain links TRBV11-2 to TRBJ2-1; 9 bases fit TRBD1. Trimming cost V 3 bases and J 0 bases; bases outside gene matches: 0. CDR1 and CDR2 (germline): SGHAT, FQNNGV. CDR3 length: 15 amino acids. The CDR3 region has the DNA TGTGCCAGCAGCTTGGGACAGGGCTCCTACAATGAGCAGTTCTTC. It yields the protein CASSLGQGSYNEQFF.

Here the CDR3 DNA reads TGTGCCTGGAGGGCCGGACAGGCAGCAGATACGCAGTATTTT. Protein sequence: CAWRAGQAADTQYF. The chain has TRBV30 and TRBJ2-3, with 7 bases lining up with TRBD1. CDR3 length: 14 amino acids. The J segment lost 4 bases and the V segment lost 3 bases, leaving 7 bases of the junction unmatched. CDR1 is GTSNPN and CDR2 is SVGIG in the germline V gene (reference sequence).

V and J are TRBV4-1 and TRBJ1-2; D is ambiguous. V gave up 3 bases and J gave up 2 bases, with 7 bases separating them. Germline V gene sequence: CDR1 MGHRA, CDR2 YSYEKL. This CDR3 comprises 13 residues. CDR3 sequence reads: CASSHVDNYGYTF. CDR3 in DNA: TGCGCCAGCAGCCATGTAGACAACTATGGCTACACCTTC.

The J gene is TRBJ2-7, the V gene TRBV29-1; the D gene is possibly TRBD2 (6 bases). CDR1 and CDR2 from the germline V gene are SQVTM and ANQGSEA. This CDR3 has 13 amino acids. Trimming stripped 0 bases from V and 6 bases from J, with 12 bases between. The chain's CDR3 is CSVEDIGGFEQYF. CDR3 sequence (DNA): TGCAGCGTTGAAGACATCGGAGGGTTCGAGCAGTACTTC.

V gene TRBV29-1 combines with J gene TRBJ2-3; D remains ambiguous. The CDR3 length is 12 residues. CDR1 and CDR2 from the germline V gene are SQVTM and ANQGSEA. V dropped 5 bases and J dropped 7 bases, with 13 bases sitting between them. The CDR3 reads CSVFPSAYTQYF. The CDR3 DNA reads TGCAGCGTTTTTCCCTCCGCATATACGCAGTATTTT.

The chain carries TRBV4-1 and TRBJ1-1; D is unresolved. The V end was cut by 2 bases, the J end by 2 bases, with 15 bases between. Germline CDR1 and CDR2: MGHRA and YSYEKL. The length of the CDR3 is 16 residues. This CDR3 reads CASSQPIRVSNTEAFF. The CDR3 nucleotides are TGCGCCAGCAGCCAACCTATAAGGGTGAGCAACACTGAAGCTTTCTTT.

The J gene is TRBJ2-5, the V gene TRBV30, with 7 bases that match TRBD1. The junction had 11 bases not matched to a gene; V was cut back by 8 bases and J by 5 bases. Germline V gene lookup returns CDR1 GTSNPN and CDR2 SVGIG (reference sequence). This CDR3 has 13 residues. The CDR3 loop reads CAVGKGARETQYF. In DNA form, the CDR3 reads TGTGCCGTGGGGAAGGGGGCTCGTGAGACCCAGTACTTC.